Listed below are T cell receptor beta chains from one sample, sequenced in a study of blood T cell repertoires in COVID-19. TCRdb's table, derived via immunoSEQ multiplex PCR, lists solely in-frame clones and lacks some. Of tens of thousands of clones in the sample, more than 70% were seen once. The sequencing sample was made of peripheral blood. All receptors derive from a man in his sixties or seventies with COVID-19, enrolled during active disease. The CDR3 runs from the conserved cysteine through the conserved F or W. D genes are given only for firm matches. Clone size is shown for a subset of rows, as once, few, many or a class of expanded clone.

NA	TRBV19	NA	TRBJ2-2	CASSTRDTSAGELFF	TGTGCCAGTAGTACTCGGGACACCAGCGCCGGGGAGCTGTTTTTT
NA	TRBV10-1	NA	TRBJ2-3	CASSEAYKGNTQYF	TGCGCCAGCAGTGAGGCGTACAAGGGGAATACGCAGTATTTT
NA	TRBV19	NA	TRBJ1-1	CASSIVTATPKAFF	TGTGCCAGTAGTATAGTCACAGCTACCCCGAAAGCTTTCTTT
NA	TRBV24-1	NA	TRBJ2-1	CATSDARVGAGYNEQFF	TGTGCCACCAGTGACGCAAGAGTTGGGGCAGGTTACAATGAGCAGTTCTTC
NA	TRBV28	NA	TRBJ1-2	CASSLPQGFNYGYTF	TGTGCCAGCAGTCTGCCTCAGGGGTTTAACTATGGCTACACCTTC
NA	TRBV5-1	once	TRBJ2-1	CASRLAEYNEQFF	TGCGCCAGCAGACTAGCAGAGTACAATGAGCAGTTCTTC
TRBD2	TRBV15	NA	TRBJ2-3	CATSSRLAGEDTQYF	TGTGCCACCAGCAGTAGACTAGCGGGAGAAGATACGCAGTATTTT
NA	TRBV29-1	NA	TRBJ1-1	CSVDRVHTEAFF	TGCAGCGTTGATCGGGTACACACTGAAGCTTTCTTT
NA	TRBV19	NA	TRBJ1-4	CASSALTVSTEKLFF	TGTGCCAGTAGTGCTCTTACCGTGAGTACTGAAAAACTGTTTTTT
NA	TRBV20-1	NA	TRBJ1-1	CSASLVTEAFF	TGCAGTGCTAGCTTAGTAACCGAAGCTTTCTTT
TRBD1	TRBV4-2	NA	TRBJ1-4	CASSQGGRGSTNEKLFF	TGTGCCAGCAGCCAAGGTGGCAGGGGGTCCACTAATGAAAAACTGTTTTTT
NA	TRBV5-5	NA	TRBJ2-2	CASSFSLANTGELFF	TGTGCCAGCAGCTTTTCACTAGCGAACACCGGGGAGCTGTTTTTT
TRBD2	TRBV7-3	few	TRBJ2-1	CASSLGRGEQFF	TGTGCCAGCAGCTTAGGGCGGGGGGAGCAGTTCTTC
TRBD1	TRBV5-5	NA	TRBJ1-2	CASSLAGTGISLANYGYTF	TGTGCCAGCAGCTTGGCCGGGACAGGGATATCTTTAGCCAACTATGGCTACACCTTC
NA	TRBV5-1	NA	TRBJ2-7	CASSLMVQGNEQYF	TGCGCCAGCAGCCTCATGGTCCAGGGGAACGAGCAGTACTTC
TRBD2	TRBV19	NA	TRBJ2-2	CASIPRLAGGGYTGELFF	TGTGCCAGTATACCCAGACTAGCGGGAGGGGGATATACCGGGGAGCTGTTTTTT
NA	TRBV18	NA	TRBJ1-6	CASSPEMLSSYNSPLHF	TGTGCCAGCTCACCTGAGATGTTGAGCTCCTATAATTCACCCCTCCACTTT
NA	TRBV29-1	few	TRBJ1-2	CSVPRGAGYTF	TGCAGCGTCCCCCGAGGAGCTGGCTACACCTTC
NA	TRBV25-1	NA	TRBJ1-5	CASRAGTQPQHF	TGTGCCAGCAGGGCGGGGACTCAGCCCCAGCATTTT
NA	TRBV6-1	NA	TRBJ2-7	CASSEYSDYYEQYF	TGTGCCAGCAGTGAATATTCAGACTACTACGAGCAGTACTTC
NA	TRBV6-2/TRBV6-3	NA	TRBJ2-7	CASSYSGVGEQYF	TGTGCCAGCAGTTACTCGGGAGTTGGAGAGCAGTACTTC
TRBD1	TRBV6-5	NA	TRBJ2-7	CASSPGTGASYEQYF	TGTGCCAGCAGTCCCGGGACAGGGGCCTCCTACGAGCAGTACTTC